This T cell receptor beta chain originates from a study of blood T cells in healthy people across ages. The germline V gene encodes CDR1 MDHEN and CDR2 SYDVKM. The CDR3 length is 16 residues. With 7 bases removed from V and 0 bases from J, the gap between germline ends came to 16 bases. A second PCR of 7 to 11 cycles used a sample-barcoded 5' primer and a J-beta primer mix. TCRdb recomputed calls from the 5' RACE reads with MiXCR, one row per CDR3 protein. This table holds just under 750,000 distinct CDR3 sequences, 22% found once. The sequence came from a man between 65 and 79 years old in good health. This chain joins TRBV28 and TRBJ1-5, with D possibly being TRBD1 (6 bases). Sequenced material: blood. CDR3 amino acids: CASILTGANSNQPQHF. As DNA, the CDR3 is TGTGCCAGCATTCTGACAGGTGCTAATAGCAATCAGCCCCAGCATTTT.